The rows below give T cell receptor beta chains drawn from one sample of a study of glioma-infiltrating T cells after dendritic cell vaccination. The method was immunoSEQ multiplex PCR; TCRdb's version includes in-frame clones alone and lacks a portion of them. The sample lists about 95,000 clones; 85% were seen once. Sequencing used blood, obtained before dendritic cell vaccination. These receptors originate from a human donor with glioblastoma. The CDR3 runs from the conserved cysteine through the conserved F or W. D genes are given only for firm matches. A clone size is listed for some rows: how often the clone was seen (once, few, many), or a class if it is expanded.

j_call	d_call	clone_size	v_call	cdr3_nt	cdr3_aa
TRBJ1-3	-	-	TRBV5-1	TGCGCCAGCAGCTGGGAACAGGGTTCTGGAAACACCATATATTTT	CASSWEQGSGNTIYF
TRBJ2-5	-	-	TRBV7-8	TGTGCCAGCAGCCCCTCGGAAGGGGATCAAGAGACCCAGTACTTC	CASSPSEGDQETQYF
TRBJ1-1	-	-	TRBV7-2	TGTGCCAGCAGCGTGACTTGGAACACTGAAGCTTTCTTT	CASSVTWNTEAFF
TRBJ2-3	-	-	TRBV5-1	TGCGCCAGCAGCCGTAAGAGGACTACCCTCACGGTCCCAGATACGCAGTATTTT	CASSRKRTTLTVPDTQYF
TRBJ2-7	-	once	TRBV11-2	TGTGCCAGCAGCCCTCCGGGGGACAGTTCCTACGAGCAGTACTTC	CASSPPGDSSYEQYF
TRBJ1-1	TRBD1	few	TRBV5-1	TGCGCCAGCAGCTTCCTAATACAGGGGGGTGAAGCTTTCTTT	CASSFLIQGGEAFF
TRBJ2-7	TRBD2	-	TRBV2	TGTGCCAGCAGTGAGCGGGGGATCTGGTACTTC	CASSERGIWYF
TRBJ2-7	TRBD1	-	TRBV7-9	TGTGCCAGCAGCCCGCGGGGGGACAGGGGGTACGAGCAGTACTTC	CASSPRGDRGYEQYF
TRBJ1-6	TRBD1	-	TRBV5-1	TGCGCCAGCAGCCTCGGGACAGGGGTTTCACCCCTCCACTTT	CASSLGTGVSPLHF
TRBJ2-1	-	-	TRBV7-3	TGTGCCAGCAGCCCCGTCCGTGGAGCCGGCGGCAATGAGCAGTTCTTC	CASSPVRGAGGNEQFF
TRBJ1-2	-	-	TRBV5-4	TGTGCCAGCAACACCATCTTGGACTATGGCTACACCTTC	CASNTILDYGYTF
TRBJ1-4	-	-	TRBV27	TGTGCCAGCAGTTTATTCAGTGCAACTAATGAAAAACTGTTTTTT	CASSLFSATNEKLFF
TRBJ1-2	-	few	TRBV4-3	TGCGCCAGCAGCCATAATCAGGGTGACTATGGCTACACCTTC	CASSHNQGDYGYTF
TRBJ1-2	-	-	TRBV15	TGTGCCACCAGCAGAGATCCCCAGGCTGGAAGTGGCGGCTACACCTTC	CATSRDPQAGSGGYTF